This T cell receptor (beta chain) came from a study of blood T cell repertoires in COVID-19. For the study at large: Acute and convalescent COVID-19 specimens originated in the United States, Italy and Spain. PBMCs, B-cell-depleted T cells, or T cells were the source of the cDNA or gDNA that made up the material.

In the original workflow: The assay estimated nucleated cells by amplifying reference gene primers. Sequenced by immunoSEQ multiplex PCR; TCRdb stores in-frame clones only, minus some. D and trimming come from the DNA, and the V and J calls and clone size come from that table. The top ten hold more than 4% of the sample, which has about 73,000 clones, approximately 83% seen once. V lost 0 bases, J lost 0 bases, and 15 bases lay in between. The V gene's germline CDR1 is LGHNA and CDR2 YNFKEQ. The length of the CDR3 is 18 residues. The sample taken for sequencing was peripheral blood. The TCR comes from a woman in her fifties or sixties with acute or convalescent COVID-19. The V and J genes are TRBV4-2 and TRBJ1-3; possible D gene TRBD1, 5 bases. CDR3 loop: CASSQDLGAGISGNTIYF. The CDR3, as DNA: TGTGCCAGCAGCCAAGATTTAGGGGCAGGGATCTCTGGAAACACCATATATTTT.